Shown below are 5 T cell receptor beta chains from a single sample sequenced in a study of cytomegalovirus exposure and HLA in healthy donors. The repertoire was sequenced with immunoSEQ multiplex PCR; TCRdb's copy has only in-frame clones and lacks some. The table includes more than 70,000 clones, 90% to 96% detected once. The material sequenced was PBMCs. The origin of the receptors is a man aged 18 to 35 in good health and CMV-seropositive.

Concerning this clone itself: Other DNA sequences from this sample encode an identical CDR3 as well. The V and J genes are TRBV7-2 and TRBJ1-5; no clear D. With 4 bases removed from V and 0 bases from J, the gap between germline ends came to 4 bases. The CDR3 covers 13 residues. Germline loops: CDR1 SGHTA, CDR2 FQGNSA. The CDR3: CASSSHSNQPQHF. CDR3 coding DNA: TGTGCCAGCAGCTCCCATAGCAATCAGCCCCAGCATTTT. Supplemented by reference TRBV7-2 and TRBJ1-5, the full variable domain reads GAGVSQSPSNKVTEKGKDVELRCDPISGHTALYWYRQSLGQGLEFLIYFQGNSAPDKSGLPSDRFSAERTGGSVSTLTIQRTQQEDSAVYLCASSSHSNQPQHFGDGTRLSIL.

The chain uses TRBV29-1 and TRBJ1-2; TRBD1 matches 7 bases. With V trimmed by 2 bases and J by 3 bases, 6 bases remained unmatched. The CDR3 runs to 14 residues. Germline V lookup: CDR1 SQVTM, CDR2 ANQGSEA. CDR3 loop: CSVERTGIYYGYTF. DNA of the CDR3: TGCAGCGTTGAACGGACAGGCATTTACTATGGCTACACCTTC. The whole variable domain, filled in from reference TRBV29-1 and TRBJ1-2, reads SAVISQKPSRDICQRGTSLTIQCQVDSQVTMMFWYRQQPGQSLTLIATANQGSEATYESGFVIDKFPISRPNLTFSTLTVSNMSPEDSSIYLCSVERTGIYYGYTFGSGTRLTVV.

Here the CDR3 DNA reads TGTGCCAGCAAACCTCACACAGGGGCCTACGAGCAGTACTTC. Its protein is CASKPHTGAYEQYF. The chain is built from TRBV6-5 and TRBJ2-7; 7 bases match TRBD1. Germline V lookup: CDR1 MNHEY, CDR2 SVGAGI. J lost 2 bases, V lost 7 bases, and 8 bases had no gene match. The CDR3 is 14 amino acids.

The chain recombines TRBV11-2 with TRBJ2-7, with 11 positions matching TRBD2. Losses at the gene ends were 6 bases for V and 2 bases for J; bases not matched to a gene: 6. This CDR3 has 15 amino acids. CDR1 and CDR2 (germline): SGHAT, FQNNGV. The CDR3 sequence: CASSETSGTTYEQYF. CDR3 DNA: TGTGCCAGCAGTGAGACTAGCGGGACTACCTACGAGCAGTACTTC.

The CDR3 loop reads CASSHGDLYEQYF. In DNA, the CDR3 is TGCGCCAGCAGTCACGGGGACTTATACGAGCAGTACTTC. The J gene is TRBJ2-7, the V gene TRBV23-1; D is perhaps TRBD2 (6 bases). TRBV23-1 is an ORF; its function is uncertain. V lost 3 bases, J lost 4 bases, and 10 bases lay in between. The CDR3 covers 13 residues.